These T cell receptor beta chains were read from a single sample in a study of T cells in Graves' hyperthyroidism and ophthalmopathy. TCRdb recomputed calls from the multiplex PCR reads with MiXCR, one row per CDR3 protein. The sample contains 500,000 to 650,000 distinct CDR3 sequences, nearly 20% of which appear only once. Sequencing was done on a sample of blood. All receptors come from a man in his forties with Graves' ophthalmopathy. CDR3s include the opening cysteine and the closing phenylalanine or tryptophan. Fields, in order: D gene, clone size, J gene, V gene, CDR3 protein, CDR3 DNA. The D gene is left open where the match is weak. Clone size is stated in some rows and not others, as once, few, many or a class when expanded.

D: -; size: many; J: TRBJ2-3; V: TRBV11-2; CDR3: CASSSRDVQRKDTQYF; DNA: TGTGCCAGCAGCTCCCGGGACGTTCAAAGGAAAGATACGCAGTATTTT
D: -; size: -; J: TRBJ2-2; V: TRBV30; CDR3: CAWSIAGAWVGELFF; DNA: TGTGCCTGGAGTATCGCCGGGGCGTGGGTCGGGGAGCTGTTTTTT
D: -; size: few; J: TRBJ2-1; V: TRBV29-1; CDR3: CSVEFQGRDNEQFF; DNA: TGCAGCGTTGAATTTCAGGGCCGAGACAATGAGCAGTTCTTC
D: -; size: -; J: TRBJ1-3; V: TRBV6-5; CDR3: CASSYSRESSGNTIYF; DNA: TGTGCCAGCAGTTACTCGAGGGAGTCCTCTGGAAACACCATATATTTT
D: -; size: -; J: TRBJ1-5; V: TRBV5-4; CDR3: CASSIDPDQPQHF; DNA: TGTGCCAGCAGCATTGACCCGGATCAGCCCCAGCATTTT
D: TRBD1; size: many; J: TRBJ2-1; V: TRBV2; CDR3: CASRGVWTGIHEQFF; DNA: TGTGCCAGCAGGGGGGTCTGGACAGGGATCCATGAGCAGTTCTTC
D: -; size: few; J: TRBJ2-3; V: TRBV9; CDR3: CASSVFPTDTQYF; DNA: TGTGCCAGCAGCGTATTCCCCACAGATACGCAGTATTTT
D: TRBD1; size: few; J: TRBJ1-1; V: TRBV25-1; CDR3: CASSEIRQGLENTEAFF; DNA: TGTGCCAGCAGTGAAATCAGACAGGGATTGGAGAACACTGAAGCTTTCTTT
D: -; size: many; J: TRBJ2-7; V: TRBV2; CDR3: CASSEAPYEQYF; DNA: TGTGCCAGCAGTGAGGCGCCCTACGAGCAGTACTTC
D: -; size: -; J: TRBJ1-1; V: TRBV7-9; CDR3: CASSQRGNPNTEAFF; DNA: TGTGCCAGCAGCCAAAGGGGGAACCCGAACACTGAAGCTTTCTTT
D: -; size: -; J: TRBJ2-2; V: TRBV12-3/TRBV12-4; CDR3: CASNTGTIAGALFF; DNA: TGTGCCAGCAACACAGGCACGATCGCCGGGGCACTGTTTTTT
D: -; size: many; J: TRBJ2-7; V: TRBV20-1; CDR3: CSARDHLNYEQYF; DNA: TGCAGTGCTAGAGATCACCTCAACTACGAGCAGTACTTC
D: -; size: -; J: TRBJ2-7; V: TRBV4-3; CDR3: CASSQEEGLEQYF; DNA: TGCGCCAGCAGCCAAGAGGAAGGGCTCGAGCAGTACTTC
D: TRBD2; size: -; J: TRBJ2-2; V: TRBV7-9; CDR3: CASSPPKTSGGASGELFF; DNA: TGTGCCAGCAGCCCCCCAAAAACTAGCGGGGGGGCATCCGGGGAGCTGTTTTTT
D: TRBD2; size: few; J: TRBJ2-1; V: TRBV14; CDR3: CASSPLGLAGVGEQFF; DNA: TGTGCCAGCAGCCCCCTCGGACTAGCGGGAGTCGGTGAGCAGTTCTTC
D: -; size: -; J: TRBJ2-7; V: TRBV29-1; CDR3: CSGGSSYEQYF; DNA: TGCAGCGGGGGGTCCTCCTACGAGCAGTACTTC
D: -; size: once; J: TRBJ2-7; V: TRBV30; CDR3: CAWSAATHTYERYF; DNA: TGTGCCTGGAGCGCAGCGACCCACACCTACGAGCGGTACTTC
D: -; size: many; J: TRBJ1-2; V: TRBV2; CDR3: CASSERADSANYGYTF; DNA: TGTGCCAGCAGTGAAAGGGCCGACTCAGCTAACTATGGCTACACCTTC
D: TRBD2; size: once; J: TRBJ2-3; V: TRBV5-4; CDR3: CASSLFGRGADTQYF; DNA: TGTGCCAGCAGCTTGTTCGGGAGGGGTGCAGATACGCAGTATTTT
D: -; size: many; J: TRBJ1-1; V: TRBV20-1; CDR3: CSSFDSVNTEAFF; DNA: TGCAGTAGTTTCGACAGTGTGAACACTGAAGCTTTCTTT